A selection of T cell receptor beta chains follows, all from one sample in a study of shared clonotypes between healthy human individuals. Assay: immunoSEQ multiplex PCR; the TCRdb copy retains only in-frame clones and omits some. The table lists 2 million or so clones, 85% to 95% of them singletons. Material: naive CD4+ T cells sorted from blood. These receptors all come from a young man in good health. Both conserved end residues are part of each CDR3. D genes are given only for firm matches. The size field is filled for only some rows; it gives once, few, many or a size class.

TRBV30	TRBD1	TRBJ1-4	-	TGTGCCTGGAGTACCGGACAGGGGATGATCGAAAAACTGTTTTTT	CAWSTGQGMIEKLFF
TRBV18	TRBD1	TRBJ1-1	-	TGTGCCAGCTCACCGAGGGGACAGCAAGCTTTCTTT	CASSPRGQQAFF
TRBV5-4	-	TRBJ2-5	once	TGTGCCAGCAGCTGGCACAGGGGAGGGGAGACCCAGTACTTC	CASSWHRGGETQYF
TRBV5-1	TRBD1	TRBJ1-6	-	TGCGCCAGCAGCAAGGAGACAGGGGGCGAAAAGGCCCTCCACTTT	CASSKETGGEKALHF
TRBV5-1	-	TRBJ2-6	-	TGCGCCAGCAGCTTGACACACCTTGGGGCCAACGTCCTGACTTTC	CASSLTHLGANVLTF
TRBV5-1	TRBD1	TRBJ2-7	-	TGCGCCAGCAGCCAATTCCGGGACAGCGCCGGCGAGCAGTACTTC	CASSQFRDSAGEQYF
TRBV6-5	-	TRBJ2-7	-	TGTGCCAGCAGCCGCGAGACTAGCTACGAGCAGTACTTC	CASSRETSYEQYF
TRBV9	TRBD1	TRBJ2-1	-	TGTGCCAGCAGCGTAGCGGGACAGGGGAATGAGCAGTTCTTC	CASSVAGQGNEQFF
TRBV30	-	TRBJ1-2	-	TGTGCCTGGAATGAAGGGAATGGCTACACCTTC	CAWNEGNGYTF
TRBV10-3	TRBD1	TRBJ1-1	few	TGTGCCATCAGTGAGTTACAGGGGGCTGAAGCTTTCTTT	CAISELQGAEAFF
TRBV5-1	-	TRBJ2-1	-	TGCGCCAGCAGCTTGGGAGGGCGGCCCTCCTACAATGAGCAGTTCTTC	CASSLGGRPSYNEQFF
TRBV6-6	TRBD1	TRBJ1-2	-	TGTGCCAGCAGTTACTCCGGGACAGGTACCTATGGCTACACCTTC	CASSYSGTGTYGYTF
TRBV2	TRBD2	TRBJ2-7	-	TGTGCCGCCGGGACTAGCGGGGCCCCCGAGCAGTACTTC	CAAGTSGAPEQYF
TRBV9	TRBD1	TRBJ2-7	-	TGTGCCAGCAGCGTAGGGGCCCCACAGGGGGCGAACGAGCAGTACTTC	CASSVGAPQGANEQYF
TRBV5-1	-	TRBJ1-2	-	TGCGCCAGCAGCTTGATTGCGGGGGAGGGTGGCTATGGCTACACCTTC	CASSLIAGEGGYGYTF
TRBV2	TRBD2	TRBJ2-2	-	TGTGCCACCCGCGGGCTAGCGGAATCCGGGGAGCTGTTTTTT	CATRGLAESGELFF
TRBV5-1	-	TRBJ2-1	-	TGCGCCAGCAGCCTAGGGGATAGCTCCTACAATGAGCAGTTCTTC	CASSLGDSSYNEQFF
TRBV5-1	-	TRBJ2-1	-	TGCGCCAGCAGCCCCCGGGCCTCCTACAATGAGCAGTTCTTC	CASSPRASYNEQFF
TRBV4-1	-	TRBJ1-2	-	TGCGCCAGCAGCCAAGAAGGGACAATCCCTTATGGCTACACCTTC	CASSQEGTIPYGYTF
TRBV10-3	TRBD2	TRBJ2-1	-	TGTGCCACGGGGACTAGCGGGGGGCTCTACAATGAGCAGTTCTTC	CATGTSGGLYNEQFF